This T cell receptor beta chain was recovered during a study of control samples from healthy donors and cancer patients. Assay: immunoSEQ multiplex PCR; the TCRdb copy retains only in-frame clones and omits some. Here the sample spans hundreds of thousands of clones, more than 65% being singletons. V was cut by 6 bases and J by 9 bases, with 15 bases left in between. From germline, CDR1 is SNHLY and CDR2 FYNNEI. This CDR3 contains 13 residues. This chain joins TRBV2 and TRBJ2-1; the D gene is possibly TRBD2 (6 bases). This sequence originates from a woman aged 60-70 years with lung cancer. Sample: PBMCs. CDR3 nucleotide sequence: TGTGCCAGCAGGGTCAGGGAGGTGGGTGAGCAGTTCTTC. Protein sequence: CASRVREVGEQFF.